This TCR beta chain was recovered during a study of blood T cells in healthy people across ages. The use of a sample-barcoded 5' primer and a J-beta primer mix characterized a second PCR of about 7 to 12 cycles. Each CDR3 protein is one row after TCRdb ran MiXCR on the 5' RACE reads. Of 750,000 to 950,000 distinct CDR3 sequences in the sample, 25% to 30% were seen once. V was pared by 1 base and J by 3 bases, with 11 bases between. The CDR3 covers 15 residues. The germline gives CDR1 SGHTA, CDR2 FQGNSA. This sample also belongs to another study, concerning T cells of mothers and their children. Per that study: A few healthy Caucasian mothers served as donors, and their six children did as well. Reverse transcription into cDNA received all extracted RNA, at approximately 1.5 ug per 15 ul. Sequencing got over 9.5 million TCR beta CDR3 reads from each mother and approximately 3 million from each child. Overlap ran slightly, non-significantly higher for related than unrelated mother-child pairs.

This clonotype was obtained from a boy between 5 and 17 years old in good health. Sequencing was carried out using blood. The V call is TRBV7-2, the J call TRBJ2-3, with unresolved D. The CDR3 DNA follows: TGTGCCAGCAGCTTAGTCCGTAGGGATACAGATACGCAGTATTTT. It codes for CASSLVRRDTDTQYF.